The clone carrying this TCR beta chain was counted a few times. Its antigen remains unidentified. The source of the sample is a study of CD8 T cells in ankylosing spondylitis. General observations from the study: Previously reported in reactive arthritis synovial fluid and blood were some of the motif variants. With a CD8+ phenotype, disease-linked clones were relatively rare in peripheral blood. Matched ankylosing spondylitis synovial fluid reportedly contained a significantly enriched population of disease-linked clones. Blood from ankylosing spondylitis patients appeared to carry a characteristic roughly eight-variant TCR beta motif.

Quantitative 5'-RACE with molecular barcodes produced the TCR beta libraries. TCRdb analysed the 5' RACE reads with MiXCR anew, one entry per CDR3 protein. In the table there are about 540,000 distinct CDR3 sequences, approximately 12% of which are singletons. The CDR3 length is 17 residues. CDR1 is SGHDN, CDR2 FVKESK, per germline. V was clipped by 0 bases and J by 0 bases; unmatched bases: 4. The chain joins TRBV14 to TRBJ2-3, with 9 nucleotides matching TRBD2. The source of this sequence is a male donor with ankylosing spondylitis. Sequencing was done on a sample of blood, either unsorted or a sorted T cell fraction (not recorded which). The CDR3: CASSQDLAGTSTDTQYF. In DNA form, the CDR3 reads TGTGCCAGCAGCCAAGACCTAGCGGGAACTAGCACAGATACGCAGTATTTT. Full variable domain (missing parts from reference TRBV14 and TRBJ2-3): EAGVTQFPSHSVIEKGQTVTLRCDPISGHDNLYWYRRVMGKEIKFLLHFVKESKQDESGMPNNRFLAERTGGTYSTLKVQPAELEDSGVYFCASSQDLAGTSTDTQYFGPGTRLTVL.